This T cell receptor beta chain was sequenced for a study of T-cell memory formation after mild COVID-19. Study information: For the most part, TCR clusters were specific to one donor. General study results and limits: The SARS-CoV-2 specificity of second-wave clones reaching peak at day 37 remained unverified. Mostly located in CM and EM were contracting CD4+ clones, with contracting CD8+ clones located in EMRA.

TCRdb called the 5' RACE reads again in MiXCR, with one record for every CDR3 protein. The table lists 150,000 to 200,000 distinct CDR3 sequences, 10% to 15% of them singletons. Germline V gene lookup returns CDR1 SEHNR and CDR2 FQNEAQ (reference sequence). V gave up 5 bases and J gave up 0 bases; unmatched junction bases: 12. The CDR3 runs 17 residues. This clonotype was seen only a few times. Antigen unknown. Material for sequencing was PBMCs or a T cell subset sorted from them (not recorded which). V gene TRBV7-9 combines with J gene TRBJ1-2; 7 nucleotides align to TRBD1. This clonotype was obtained from a man younger than 30 who had mild COVID-19 (a few samples of this study predate the infection). Cell type and time point are not known. For the CDR3, the DNA is TGTGCCAGCAGCGCCATAAGGGACAGATCAGCTAACTATGGCTACACCTTC. As protein: CASSAIRDRSANYGYTF. The full variable domain, its missing parts supplied by reference TRBV7-9 and TRBJ1-2, is DTGVSQNPRHKITKRGQNVTFRCDPISEHNRLYWYRQTLGQGPEFLTYFQNEAQLEKSRLLSDRFSAERPKGSFSTLEIQRTEQGDSAMYLCASSAIRDRSANYGYTFGSGTRLTVV.